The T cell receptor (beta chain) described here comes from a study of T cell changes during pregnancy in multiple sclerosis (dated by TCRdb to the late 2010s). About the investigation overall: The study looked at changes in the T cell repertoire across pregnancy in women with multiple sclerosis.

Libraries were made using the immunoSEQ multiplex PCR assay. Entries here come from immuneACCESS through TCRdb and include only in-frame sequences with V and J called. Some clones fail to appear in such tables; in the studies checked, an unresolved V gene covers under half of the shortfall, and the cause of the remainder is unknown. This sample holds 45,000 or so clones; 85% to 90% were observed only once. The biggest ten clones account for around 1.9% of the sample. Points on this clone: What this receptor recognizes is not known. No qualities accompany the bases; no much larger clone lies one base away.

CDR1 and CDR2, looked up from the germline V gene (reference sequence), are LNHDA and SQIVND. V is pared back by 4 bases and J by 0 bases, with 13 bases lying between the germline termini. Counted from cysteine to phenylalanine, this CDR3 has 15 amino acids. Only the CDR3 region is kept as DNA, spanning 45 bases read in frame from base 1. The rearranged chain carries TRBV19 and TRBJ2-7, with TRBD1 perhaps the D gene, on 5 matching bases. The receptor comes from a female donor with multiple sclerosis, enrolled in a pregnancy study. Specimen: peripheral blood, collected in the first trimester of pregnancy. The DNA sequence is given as TGTGCCAGTAGTACGGACGGACAACTCTCCTACGAGCAGTACTTC. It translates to CASSTDGQLSYEQYF.